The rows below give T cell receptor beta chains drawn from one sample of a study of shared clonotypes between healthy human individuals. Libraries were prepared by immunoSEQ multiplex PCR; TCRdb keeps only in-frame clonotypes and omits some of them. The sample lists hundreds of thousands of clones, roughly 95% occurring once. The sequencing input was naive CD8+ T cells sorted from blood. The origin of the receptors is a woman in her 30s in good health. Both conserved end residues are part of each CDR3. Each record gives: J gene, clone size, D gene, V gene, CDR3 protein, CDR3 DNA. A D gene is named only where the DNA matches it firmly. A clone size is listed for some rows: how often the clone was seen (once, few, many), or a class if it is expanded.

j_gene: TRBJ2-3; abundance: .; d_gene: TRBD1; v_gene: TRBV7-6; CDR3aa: CASSSSQGARYTDTQYF; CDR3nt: TGTGCCAGCAGCTCGAGTCAGGGGGCCAGATACACAGATACGCAGTATTTT
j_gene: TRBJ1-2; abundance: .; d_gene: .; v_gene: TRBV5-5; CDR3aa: CASSPWGDYGYTF; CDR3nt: TGTGCCAGCAGCCCGTGGGGAGACTATGGCTACACCTTC
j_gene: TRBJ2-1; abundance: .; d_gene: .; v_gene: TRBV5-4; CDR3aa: CASHTPREGYNEQFF; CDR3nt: TGTGCCAGCCACACCCCCAGGGAAGGGTACAATGAGCAGTTCTTC
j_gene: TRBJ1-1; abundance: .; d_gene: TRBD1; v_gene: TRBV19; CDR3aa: CASIQARQGGTEAFF; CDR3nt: TGTGCCAGTATTCAGGCAAGACAGGGGGGGACTGAAGCTTTCTTT
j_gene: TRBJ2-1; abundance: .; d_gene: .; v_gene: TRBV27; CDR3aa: CASSLGADNEQFF; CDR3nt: TGTGCCAGCAGTTTGGGGGCAGACAATGAGCAGTTCTTC
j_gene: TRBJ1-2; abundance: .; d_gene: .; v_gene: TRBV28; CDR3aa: CASSFLIANYGYTF; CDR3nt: TGTGCCAGCAGTTTTCTTATAGCAAACTATGGCTACACCTTC
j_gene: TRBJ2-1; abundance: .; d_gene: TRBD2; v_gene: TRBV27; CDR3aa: CASRLTSGNEQFF; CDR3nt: TGTGCCAGCAGATTGACTAGCGGGAATGAGCAGTTCTTC
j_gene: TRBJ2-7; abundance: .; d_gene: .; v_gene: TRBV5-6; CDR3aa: CASSLGSGWADEQYF; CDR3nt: TGTGCCAGCAGTCTCGGATCCGGTTGGGCGGATGAGCAGTACTTC
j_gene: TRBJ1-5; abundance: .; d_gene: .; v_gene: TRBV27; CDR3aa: CASSLEGARPLGNQPQHF; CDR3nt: TGTGCCAGCAGTTTGGAAGGGGCAAGGCCCCTAGGCAATCAGCCCCAGCATTTT
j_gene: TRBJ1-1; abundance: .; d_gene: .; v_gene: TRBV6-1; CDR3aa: CASSGGRTRTEAFF; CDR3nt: TGTGCCAGCAGTGGGGGTCGAACTAGGACTGAAGCTTTCTTT
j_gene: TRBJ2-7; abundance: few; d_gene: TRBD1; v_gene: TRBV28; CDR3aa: CASRGQGSYEQYF; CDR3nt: TGTGCCAGCAGGGGACAGGGGTCCTACGAGCAGTACTTC
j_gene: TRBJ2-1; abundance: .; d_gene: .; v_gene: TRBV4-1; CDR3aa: CASSSRTVYNEQFF; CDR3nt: TGCGCCAGCAGCTCCAGGACTGTCTACAATGAGCAGTTCTTC
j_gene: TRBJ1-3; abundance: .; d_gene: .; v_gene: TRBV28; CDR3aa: CASEGSSGNTIYF; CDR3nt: TGTGCCAGCGAAGGGAGCTCTGGAAACACCATATATTTT
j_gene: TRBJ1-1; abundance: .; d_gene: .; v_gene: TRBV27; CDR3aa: CASSYELNTEAFF; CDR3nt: TGTGCCAGCAGTTACGAATTGAACACTGAAGCTTTCTTT
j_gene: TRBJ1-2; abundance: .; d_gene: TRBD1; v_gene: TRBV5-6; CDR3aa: CASSLYGQGPFGGYTF; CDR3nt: TGTGCCAGCAGCTTGTACGGACAGGGCCCTTTCGGGGGCTACACCTTC
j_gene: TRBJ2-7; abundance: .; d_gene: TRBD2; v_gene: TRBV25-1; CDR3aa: CASGGGTAFYEQYF; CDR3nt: TGTGCCAGCGGCGGGGGGACTGCCTTCTACGAGCAGTACTTC
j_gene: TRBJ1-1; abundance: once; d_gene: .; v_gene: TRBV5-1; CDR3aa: CASSLGPGMNTEAFF; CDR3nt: TGCGCCAGCAGCTTGGGGCCAGGAATGAACACTGAAGCTTTCTTT
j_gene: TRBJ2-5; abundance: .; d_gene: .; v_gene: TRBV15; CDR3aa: CATSRDPSQETQYF; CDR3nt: TGTGCCACCAGCAGAGATCCCTCTCAAGAGACCCAGTACTTC
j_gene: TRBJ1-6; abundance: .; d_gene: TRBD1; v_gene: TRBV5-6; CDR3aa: CASSFGQGTYNSPLHF; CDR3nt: TGTGCCAGCAGCTTTGGACAGGGCACCTATAATTCACCCCTCCACTTT
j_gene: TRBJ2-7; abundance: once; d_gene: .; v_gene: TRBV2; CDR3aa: CASSVGQTPSYEQYF; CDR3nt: TGTGCCAGCAGTGTTGGACAAACCCCTTCCTACGAGCAGTACTTC
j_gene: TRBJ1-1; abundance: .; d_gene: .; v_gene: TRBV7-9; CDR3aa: CASSIPLTEAFF; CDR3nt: TGTGCCAGCAGCATCCCACTCACTGAAGCTTTCTTT
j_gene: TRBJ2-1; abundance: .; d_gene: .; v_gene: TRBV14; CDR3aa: CASSHKREQFF; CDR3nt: TGTGCCAGCAGCCATAAGCGGGAGCAGTTCTTC
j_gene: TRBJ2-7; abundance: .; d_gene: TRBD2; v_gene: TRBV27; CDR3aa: CATHGLAAYEQYF; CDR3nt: TGTGCCACCCACGGCCTAGCGGCCTACGAGCAGTACTTC
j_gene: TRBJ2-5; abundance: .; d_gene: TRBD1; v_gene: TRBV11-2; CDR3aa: CASSLYPGQGPETQYF; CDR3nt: TGTGCCAGCAGCTTATACCCGGGACAGGGGCCAGAGACCCAGTACTTC
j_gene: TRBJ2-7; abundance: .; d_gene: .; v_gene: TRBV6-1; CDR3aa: CASSELFEQYF; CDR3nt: TGTGCCAGCAGTGAACTGTTCGAGCAGTACTTC
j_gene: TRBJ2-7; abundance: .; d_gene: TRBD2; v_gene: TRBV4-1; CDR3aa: CASSQAAFGLADYEQYF; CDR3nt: TGCGCCAGCAGCCAAGCCGCCTTTGGGCTAGCGGACTACGAGCAGTACTTC
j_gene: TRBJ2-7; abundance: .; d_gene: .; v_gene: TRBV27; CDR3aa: CASSTIDGYEQYF; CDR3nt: TGTGCCAGCAGCACTATCGACGGTTACGAGCAGTACTTC
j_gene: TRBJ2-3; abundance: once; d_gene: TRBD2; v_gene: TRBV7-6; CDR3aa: CASSFGLATDTQYF; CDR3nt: TGTGCCAGCAGTTTCGGACTAGCCACAGATACGCAGTATTTT
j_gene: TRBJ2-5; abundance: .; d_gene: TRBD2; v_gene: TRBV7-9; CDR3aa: CASRKTSGSTQETQYF; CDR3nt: TGTGCCAGCAGGAAGACTAGCGGGAGTACCCAAGAGACCCAGTACTTC
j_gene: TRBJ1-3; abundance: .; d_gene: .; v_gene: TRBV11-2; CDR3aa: CASSHTGTGNTIYF; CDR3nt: TGTGCCAGCAGCCACACCGGGACTGGAAACACCATATATTTT
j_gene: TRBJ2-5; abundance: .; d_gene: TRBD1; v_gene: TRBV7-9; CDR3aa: CASIHRGVGEETQYF; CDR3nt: TGTGCCAGCATCCACAGGGGGGTGGGAGAAGAGACCCAGTACTTC
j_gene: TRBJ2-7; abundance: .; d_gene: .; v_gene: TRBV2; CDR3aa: CASSTLEVGQYF; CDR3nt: TGTGCCAGCAGCACCCTGGAGGTTGGGCAGTACTTC
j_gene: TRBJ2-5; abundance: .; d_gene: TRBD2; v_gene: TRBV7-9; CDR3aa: CASSPEREYSKETQYF; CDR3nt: TGTGCCAGCAGCCCTGAGCGGGAGTATTCGAAAGAGACCCAGTACTTC
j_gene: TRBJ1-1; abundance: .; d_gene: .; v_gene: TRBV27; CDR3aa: CASSLSDPLGTEAFF; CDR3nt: TGTGCCAGCAGTTTATCGGACCCCCTGGGCACTGAAGCTTTCTTT
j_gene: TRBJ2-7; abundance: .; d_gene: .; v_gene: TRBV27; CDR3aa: CASSFTEGMNYEQYF; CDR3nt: TGTGCCAGCAGTTTTACGGAGGGGATGAACTACGAGCAGTACTTC
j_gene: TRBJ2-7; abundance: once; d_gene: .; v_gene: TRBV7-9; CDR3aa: CASSSERSYEQYF; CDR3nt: TGTGCCAGCAGCTCCGAGCGCTCCTACGAGCAGTACTTC
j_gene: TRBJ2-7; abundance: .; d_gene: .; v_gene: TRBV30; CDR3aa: CAWRTGSYEQYF; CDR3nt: TGTGCCTGGAGGACGGGCTCCTACGAGCAGTACTTC
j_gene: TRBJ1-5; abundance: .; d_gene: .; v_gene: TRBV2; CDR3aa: CASNRGQFSNQPQHF; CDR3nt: TGTGCCAGCAACCGGGGGCAGTTTAGCAATCAGCCCCAGCATTTT
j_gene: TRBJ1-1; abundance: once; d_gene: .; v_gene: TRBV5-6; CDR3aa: CASVDNPNTEAFF; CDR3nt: TGTGCCAGCGTCGACAATCCGAACACTGAAGCTTTCTTT
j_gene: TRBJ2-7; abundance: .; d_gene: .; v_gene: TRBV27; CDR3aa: CASSNLVSYEQYF; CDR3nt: TGTGCCAGCAGCAACCTCGTATCCTACGAGCAGTACTTC
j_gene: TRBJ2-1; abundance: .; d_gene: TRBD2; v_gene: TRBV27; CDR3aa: CASSPYLAGGHNEQFF; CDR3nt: TGTGCCAGCAGTCCTTACCTAGCGGGAGGGCACAATGAGCAGTTCTTC
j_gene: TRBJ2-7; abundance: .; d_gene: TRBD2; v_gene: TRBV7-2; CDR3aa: CASSLGQLASSSYEQYF; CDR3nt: TGTGCCAGCAGCTTAGGGCAACTAGCGTCAAGCTCCTACGAGCAGTACTTC
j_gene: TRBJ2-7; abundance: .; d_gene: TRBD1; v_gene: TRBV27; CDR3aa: CASRPGTGYEQYF; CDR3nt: TGTGCCAGCAGGCCCGGGACAGGTTACGAGCAGTACTTC
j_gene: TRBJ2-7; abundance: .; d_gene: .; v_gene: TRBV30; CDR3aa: CAWSVRGYEQYF; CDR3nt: TGTGCCTGGAGTGTACGTGGTTACGAGCAGTACTTC
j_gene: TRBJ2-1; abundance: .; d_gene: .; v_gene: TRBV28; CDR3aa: CASSPFRGLYNEQFF; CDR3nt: TGTGCCAGCAGTCCCTTCCGCGGACTTTACAATGAGCAGTTCTTC
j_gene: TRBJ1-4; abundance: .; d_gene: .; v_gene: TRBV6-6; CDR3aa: CASSYSPGGANEKLFF; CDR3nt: TGTGCCAGCAGTTACTCGCCCGGGGGGGCTAATGAAAAACTGTTTTTT
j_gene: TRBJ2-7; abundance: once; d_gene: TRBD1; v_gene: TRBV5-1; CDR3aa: CASSWTGTGSSYEQYF; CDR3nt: TGCGCCAGCAGCTGGACCGGGACAGGGAGCTCCTACGAGCAGTACTTC
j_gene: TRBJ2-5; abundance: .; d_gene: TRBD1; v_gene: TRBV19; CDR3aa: CASSIGGTGGMETQYF; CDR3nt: TGTGCCAGTAGTATAGGGGGGACAGGGGGCATGGAGACCCAGTACTTC
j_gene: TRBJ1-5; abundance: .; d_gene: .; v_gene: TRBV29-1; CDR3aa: CSVCLTASNQPQHF; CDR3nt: TGCAGCGTTTGCCTGACAGCGAGCAATCAGCCCCAGCATTTT
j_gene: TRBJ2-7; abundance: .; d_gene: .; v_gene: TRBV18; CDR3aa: CASSPVVETGAYEQYF; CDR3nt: TGTGCCAGCTCACCCGTGGTTGAGACAGGCGCCTACGAGCAGTACTTC
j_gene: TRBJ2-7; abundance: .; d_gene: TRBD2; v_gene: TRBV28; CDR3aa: CASSSTSGRTYEQYF; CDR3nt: TGTGCCAGCAGTTCGACTAGCGGCAGAACCTACGAGCAGTACTTC
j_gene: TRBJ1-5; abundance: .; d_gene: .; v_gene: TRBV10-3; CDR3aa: CAISDLGSQPQHF; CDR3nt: TGTGCCATCAGTGACCTAGGGTCCCAGCCCCAGCATTTT
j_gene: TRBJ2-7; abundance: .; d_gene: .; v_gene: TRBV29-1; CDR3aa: CSVRTSYEQYF; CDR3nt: TGCAGCGTTAGGACATCATACGAGCAGTACTTC
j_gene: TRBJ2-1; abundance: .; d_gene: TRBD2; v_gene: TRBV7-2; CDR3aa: CASGLAGNNEQFF; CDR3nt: TGTGCCAGCGGACTAGCGGGAAACAATGAGCAGTTCTTC
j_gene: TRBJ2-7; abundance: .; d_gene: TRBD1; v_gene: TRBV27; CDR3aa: CASSLRDSYEQYF; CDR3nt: TGTGCCAGCAGTTTAAGGGACAGTTACGAGCAGTACTTC
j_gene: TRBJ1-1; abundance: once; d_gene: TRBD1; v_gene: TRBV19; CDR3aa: CARERDRGQTEAFF; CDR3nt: TGTGCCAGGGAACGGGACAGGGGGCAGACTGAAGCTTTCTTT
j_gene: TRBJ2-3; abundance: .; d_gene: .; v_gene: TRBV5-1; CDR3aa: CASSLSQTSTDTQYF; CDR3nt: TGCGCCAGCAGCCTGTCCCAAACTAGCACAGATACGCAGTATTTT